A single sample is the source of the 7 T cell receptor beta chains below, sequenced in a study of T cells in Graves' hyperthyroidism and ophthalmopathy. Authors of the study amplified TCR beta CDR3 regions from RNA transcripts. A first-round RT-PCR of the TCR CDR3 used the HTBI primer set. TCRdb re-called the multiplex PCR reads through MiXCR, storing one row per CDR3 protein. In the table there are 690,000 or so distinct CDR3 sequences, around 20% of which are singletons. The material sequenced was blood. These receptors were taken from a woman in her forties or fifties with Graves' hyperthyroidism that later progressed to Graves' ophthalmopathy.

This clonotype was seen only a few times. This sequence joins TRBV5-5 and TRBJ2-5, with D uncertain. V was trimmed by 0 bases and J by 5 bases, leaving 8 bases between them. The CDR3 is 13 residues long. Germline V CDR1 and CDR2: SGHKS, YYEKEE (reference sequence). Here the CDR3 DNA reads TGTGCCAGCAGCTTGGCCAGATTCGAGACCCAGTACTTC. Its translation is CASSLARFETQYF.

The CDR3 loop reads CASSLEGRGITGELFF. The CDR3 region has the DNA TGTGCCAGCAGCCTCGAGGGCAGGGGCATCACCGGGGAGCTGTTTTTT. The chain carries TRBV5-6 and TRBJ2-2, with a possible D match to TRBD1 (6 bases). V was shortened by 4 bases and J by 4 bases, with 17 bases between the two germline ends. The CDR3 loop spans 16 amino acids. Germline-derived CDR1 and CDR2 are SGHDT and YYEEEE.

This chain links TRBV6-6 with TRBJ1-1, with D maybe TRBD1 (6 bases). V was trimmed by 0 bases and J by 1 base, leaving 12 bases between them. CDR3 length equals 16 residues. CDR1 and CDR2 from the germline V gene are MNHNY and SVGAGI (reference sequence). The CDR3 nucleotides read TGTGCCAGCAGTTACTCTGGGACATTAACGAACACTGAAGCTTTCTTT. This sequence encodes CASSYSGTLTNTEAFF.

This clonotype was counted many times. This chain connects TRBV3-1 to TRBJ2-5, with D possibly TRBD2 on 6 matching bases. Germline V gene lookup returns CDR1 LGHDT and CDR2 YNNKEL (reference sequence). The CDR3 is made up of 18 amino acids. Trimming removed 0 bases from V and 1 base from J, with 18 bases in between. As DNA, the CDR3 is TGTGCCAGCAGCCAAGATTGGCGTCCCGGGGGAACCCAAGAGACCCAGTACTTC. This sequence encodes CASSQDWRPGGTQETQYF.

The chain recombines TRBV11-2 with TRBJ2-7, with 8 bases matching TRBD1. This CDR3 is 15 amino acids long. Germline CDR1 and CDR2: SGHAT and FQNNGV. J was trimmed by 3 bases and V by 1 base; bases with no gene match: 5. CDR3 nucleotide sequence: TGTGCCAGCAGCTTAGGACAGGGGTGGTACTACGAGCAGTACTTC. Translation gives CASSLGQGWYYEQYF.

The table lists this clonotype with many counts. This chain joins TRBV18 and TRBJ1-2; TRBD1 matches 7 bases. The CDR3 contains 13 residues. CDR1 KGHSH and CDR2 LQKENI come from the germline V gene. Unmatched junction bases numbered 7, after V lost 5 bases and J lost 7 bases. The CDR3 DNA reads TGTGCCAGCTCATCGGGACAGACCGGTGGCTACACCTTC. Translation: CASSSGQTGGYTF.

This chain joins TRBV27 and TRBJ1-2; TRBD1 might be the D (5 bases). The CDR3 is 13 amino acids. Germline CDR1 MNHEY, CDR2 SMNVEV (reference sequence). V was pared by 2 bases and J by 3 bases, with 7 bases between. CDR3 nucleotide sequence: TGTGCCAGCAGTTTAACACAGGACTATGGCTACACCTTC. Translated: CASSLTQDYGYTF.